Listed here is a single T cell receptor beta chain. Its antigen is unidentified. This entry comes from a study of T cell responses to AZD1222 COVID-19 vaccine. Notes on the study in general: Epitopes outside B.1.351 and B.1.1.7 mutated regions reportedly drew nearly half of spike TCRs. The study sampled repertoires only after the peak T cell response.

CDR3 length: 15 amino acids. Germline CDR1 LGHNA, CDR2 YSLEER. Trimming left V 1 base short and J 0 bases short, with 7 bases between. Method: immunoSEQ multiplex PCR; TCRdb's copy keeps in-frame clones and lacks some. The table includes about 110,000 clones, 92% detected once. Sequencing used peripheral blood, obtained on day 0 of AZD1222 vaccination. This sequence originates from an adult in good health. The J gene is TRBJ1-3, the V gene TRBV4-3; D unclear. This CDR3 is CASSQARTSGNTIYF. Written as DNA, the CDR3 is TGCGCCAGCAGCCAAGCGCGAACCTCTGGAAACACCATATATTTT.